The text below deals with one T cell receptor (beta chain). Its antigen is as yet unknown. This CDR3 region has 14 residues. Trimming took off 2 bases at V and 3 bases at J, with 10 bases between the two ends. Germline values: CDR1 SGHRS, CDR2 YFSETQ. Alongside a J-beta primer mix, a sample-barcoded 5' primer served in a second PCR lasting roughly 6 to 11 cycles. Per sample, CDR3-containing paired-end reads numbered at least 2.5 million. TCRdb recomputed calls from the 5' RACE reads with MiXCR, one row per CDR3 protein. This sample yields 1.5 million to 2 million distinct CDR3 sequences, of which just under 50% are seen a single time; over 2% belongs to the top ten. This record belongs to a study of blood T cells in healthy people across ages. About the research overall: Template switching picked up about one barcoded beta molecule for each two T cells. General study findings and limits: Roughly linearly, TCR beta diversity per million T cells fell as age increased.

The sequenced sample was blood. This TCR derives from a woman aged 40 to 50 in good health. V gene TRBV5-1 combines with J gene TRBJ2-3, with D uncertain. In nucleotides, the CDR3 is TGCGCCAGCAGCTTCCAGAATCCGACAGATACGCAGTATTTT. This gives the protein CASSFQNPTDTQYF.